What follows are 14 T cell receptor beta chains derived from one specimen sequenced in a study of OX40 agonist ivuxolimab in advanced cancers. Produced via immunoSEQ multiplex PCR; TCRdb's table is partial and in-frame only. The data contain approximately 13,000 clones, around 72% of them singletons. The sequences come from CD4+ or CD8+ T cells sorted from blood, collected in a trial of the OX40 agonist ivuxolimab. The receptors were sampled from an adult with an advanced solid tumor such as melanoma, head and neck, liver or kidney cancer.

CDR3 sequence reads: CASSTRQGNQPQHF. The CDR3 DNA is TGTGCCAGTAGTACCCGACAGGGGAATCAGCCCCAGCATTTT. The chain is built from TRBV19 and TRBJ1-5, with 8 bases aligning to TRBD1. The CDR3 spans 14 residues. Germline V gives CDR1 LNHDA, CDR2 SQIVND (reference sequence). Trimming at V came to 4 bases and at J to 4 bases, leaving 3 bases not matched to a gene.

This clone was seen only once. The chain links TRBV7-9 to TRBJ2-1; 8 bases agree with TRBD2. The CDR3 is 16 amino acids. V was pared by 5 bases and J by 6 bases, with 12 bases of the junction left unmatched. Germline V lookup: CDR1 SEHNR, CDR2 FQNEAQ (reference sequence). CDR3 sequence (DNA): TGTGCCAGCAGCCCCCCCAGCGGGAGAGAAGTCAATGAGCAGTTCTTC. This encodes CASSPPSGREVNEQFF.

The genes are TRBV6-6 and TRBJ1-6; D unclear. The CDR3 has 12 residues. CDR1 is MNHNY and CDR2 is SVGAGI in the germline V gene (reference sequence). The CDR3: CATMGSGSPLHF. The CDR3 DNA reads TGTGCTACGATGGGTTCGGGCTCACCCCTCCACTTT.

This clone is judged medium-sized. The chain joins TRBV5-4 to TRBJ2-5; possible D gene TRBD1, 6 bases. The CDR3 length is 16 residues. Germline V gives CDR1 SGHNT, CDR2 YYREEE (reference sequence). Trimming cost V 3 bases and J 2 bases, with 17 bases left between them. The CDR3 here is CASSSQGRNQQETQYF. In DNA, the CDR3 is TGTGCCAGCAGCTCACAGGGTCGGAACCAACAAGAGACCCAGTACTTC.

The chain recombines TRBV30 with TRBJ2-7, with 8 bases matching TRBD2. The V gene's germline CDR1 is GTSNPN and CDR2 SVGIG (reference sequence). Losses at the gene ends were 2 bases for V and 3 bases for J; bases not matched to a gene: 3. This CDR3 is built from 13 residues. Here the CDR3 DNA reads TGTGCCTGGAGTTTTAGCGGGAACTACGAGCAGTACTTC. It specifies CAWSFSGNYEQYF.

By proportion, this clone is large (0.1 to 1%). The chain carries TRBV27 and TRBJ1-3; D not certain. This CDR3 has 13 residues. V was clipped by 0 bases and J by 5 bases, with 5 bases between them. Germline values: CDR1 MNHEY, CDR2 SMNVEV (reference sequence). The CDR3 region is CASSLSSRNTIYF. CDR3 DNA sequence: TGTGCCAGCAGTTTATCATCGCGAAACACCATATATTTT.

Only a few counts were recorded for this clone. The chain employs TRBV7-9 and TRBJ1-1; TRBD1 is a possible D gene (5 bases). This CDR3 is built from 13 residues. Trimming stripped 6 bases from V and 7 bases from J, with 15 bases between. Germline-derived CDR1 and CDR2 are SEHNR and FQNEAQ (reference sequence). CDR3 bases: TGTGCCAGCAGACAAACGTCAGGGCTTGAAGCTTTCTTT. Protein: CASRQTSGLEAFF. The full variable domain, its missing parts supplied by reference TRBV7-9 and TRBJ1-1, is DTGVSQNPRHKITKRGQNVTFRCDPISEHNRLYWYRQTLGQGPEFLTYFQNEAQLEKSRLLSDRFSAERPKGSFSTLEIQRTEQGDSAMYLCASRQTSGLEAFFGQGTRLTVV.

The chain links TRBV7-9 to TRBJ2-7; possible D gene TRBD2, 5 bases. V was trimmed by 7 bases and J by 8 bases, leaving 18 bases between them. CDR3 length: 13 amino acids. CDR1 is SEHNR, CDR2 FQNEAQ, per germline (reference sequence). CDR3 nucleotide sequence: TGTGCCAGCACCCATAAGATGGAGGCGCAGCAGTACTTC. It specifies CASTHKMEAQQYF.

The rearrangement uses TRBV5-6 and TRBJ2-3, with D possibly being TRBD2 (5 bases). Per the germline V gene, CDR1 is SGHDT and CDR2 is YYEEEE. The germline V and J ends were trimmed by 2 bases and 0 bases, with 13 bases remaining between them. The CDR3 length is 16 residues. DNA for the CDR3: TGTGCCAGCAGCTTCGGGCAAGCGGTTAGCACAGATACGCAGTATTTT. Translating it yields CASSFGQAVSTDTQYF.

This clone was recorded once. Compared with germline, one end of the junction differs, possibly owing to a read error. CDR3 region: CASSLTAKVPRHF. CDR3 DNA: TGTGCCAGTAGTTTGACGGCGAAAGTCCCCCGGCATTTT. The rearrangement joins TRBV19 to TRBJ1-5; D remains ambiguous. Germline CDR1 reads LNHDA; CDR2 reads SQIVND (reference sequence). The CDR3 covers 13 residues.

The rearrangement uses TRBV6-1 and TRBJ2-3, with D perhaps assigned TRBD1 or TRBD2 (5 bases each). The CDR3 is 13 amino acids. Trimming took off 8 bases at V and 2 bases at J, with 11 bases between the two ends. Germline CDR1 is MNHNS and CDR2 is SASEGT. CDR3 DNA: TGTGCCAGCCTAGAGGGGCTCACAGATACGCAGTATTTT. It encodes CASLEGLTDTQYF.

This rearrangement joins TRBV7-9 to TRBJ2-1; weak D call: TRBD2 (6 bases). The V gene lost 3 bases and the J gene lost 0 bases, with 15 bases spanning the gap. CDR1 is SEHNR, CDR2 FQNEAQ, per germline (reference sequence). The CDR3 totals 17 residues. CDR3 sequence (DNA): TGTGCCAGCAGCTTCCCTTGGGGGGACCGCTCCTACAATGAGCAGTTCTTC. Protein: CASSFPWGDRSYNEQFF. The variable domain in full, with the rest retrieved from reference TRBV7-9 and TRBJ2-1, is DTGVSQNPRHKITKRGQNVTFRCDPISEHNRLYWYRQTLGQGPEFLTYFQNEAQLEKSRLLSDRFSAERPKGSFSTLEIQRTEQGDSAMYLCASSFPWGDRSYNEQFFGPGTRLTVL.

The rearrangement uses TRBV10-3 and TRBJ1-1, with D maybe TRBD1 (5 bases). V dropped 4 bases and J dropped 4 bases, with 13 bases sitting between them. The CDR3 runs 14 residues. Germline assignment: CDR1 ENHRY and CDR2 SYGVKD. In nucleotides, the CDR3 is TGTGCCATCAGTGTGGGAGGGGTAAGCACTGAAGCTTTCTTT. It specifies CAISVGGVSTEAFF.

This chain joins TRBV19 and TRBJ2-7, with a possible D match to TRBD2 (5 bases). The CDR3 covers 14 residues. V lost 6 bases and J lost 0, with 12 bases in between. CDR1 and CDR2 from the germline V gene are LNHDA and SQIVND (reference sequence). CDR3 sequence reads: CASSSGLSSYEQYF. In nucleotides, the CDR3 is TGTGCCAGTAGCAGCGGCCTAAGCTCCTACGAGCAGTACTTC.